The clone carrying this T cell receptor (beta chain) was recorded a few times. Its antigen is still unknown. Sequencing targeted expressed TCRB transcripts, as all isolated RNA had been reverse transcribed. Sequenced by immunoSEQ multiplex PCR; TCRdb stores in-frame clones only, minus some. This table has 810,000 or so clones, around a sixth appearing once. This sample was included in a study of beta chain features in type 1 diabetes. The CDR3 sequence is 15 residues long. The V and J ends lost 5 bases and 5 bases respectively, with 16 bases between them. Germline V gene sequence: CDR1 SEHNR, CDR2 FQNEAQ (reference sequence). The study, taken as a whole, reports: All four CD4+ subsets of Type 1 diabetes patients contained TCRB CDR3s that were moderately but significantly shorter.

The chain carries TRBV7-9 and TRBJ2-1, with D unresolved. The origin of this receptor is a woman aged 18-29 years in good health. The sequencing input was naive CD4+ T cells from blood. CDR3 sequence reads: CASSPHGVENNEQFF. In DNA form, the CDR3 reads TGTGCCAGCAGCCCCCACGGAGTGGAAAACAATGAGCAGTTCTTC. Full variable domain (rest looked up from reference TRBV7-9 and TRBJ2-1): DTGVSQNPRHKITKRGQNVTFRCDPISEHNRLYWYRQTLGQGPEFLTYFQNEAQLEKSRLLSDRFSAERPKGSFSTLEIQRTEQGDSAMYLCASSPHGVENNEQFFGPGTRLTVL.